This entry lists 29 T cell receptor beta chains sequenced from one sample in a study of cytomegalovirus exposure and HLA in healthy donors. Profiled with immunoSEQ multiplex PCR; TCRdb holds only in-frame clones, not every one. The sample lists tens of thousands of clones; around 94% were seen once. Material: PBMCs. The source of these receptors is a woman aged 18 to 35 in good health and CMV-seropositive.

The chain employs TRBV19 and TRBJ1-2, with D possibly matching TRBD1 (5 bases). V was cut by 0 bases and J by 6 bases, with 8 bases left in between. CDR1 is LNHDA, CDR2 SQIVND, per germline (reference sequence). There are 13 residues in the CDR3. The CDR3 here is CASSIDRVDGYTF. For the CDR3, the DNA is TGTGCCAGTAGTATAGACAGGGTTGATGGCTACACCTTC.

CDR3 coding DNA: TGTGCCAGCTCACCGGGACAAAACTATGGCTACACCTTC. It yields the protein CASSPGQNYGYTF. V gene TRBV18 combines with J gene TRBJ1-2; TRBD1 is a possible D gene (6 bases). There are 13 residues in the CDR3. Germline V gene data show CDR1 as KGHSH and CDR2 as LQKENI. With 3 bases removed from V and 2 bases from J, the gap between germline ends came to 7 bases.

The V and J genes are TRBV9 and TRBJ2-1, with D tentatively TRBD2 (6 bases). The V gene's germline CDR1 is SGDLS and CDR2 YYNGEE. The CDR3 consists of 12 residues. The V and J ends lost 3 bases and 11 bases respectively, with 12 bases between them. CDR3 DNA sequence: TGTGCCAGCAGCGCGACTAGAACTCAGCAGTTCTTC. Amino acid sequence: CASSATRTQQFF.

J is TRBJ2-7 and V is TRBV11-2, with a tentative D call TRBD1 (5 bases). Germline lookup yields CDR1 SGHAT and CDR2 FQNNGV. V shed 1 base and J shed 3 bases, with 16 bases lying between them. CDR3 length: 16 residues. The chain's CDR3 is CASSLGRLRQSYEQYF. CDR3 coding DNA: TGTGCCAGCAGCTTAGGACGTCTTCGACAGAGCTACGAGCAGTACTTC.

The rearrangement joins TRBV11-2 to TRBJ2-2; D unresolved. CDR3 length equals 14 residues. Deletions cut 2 bases from V and 0 bases from J, with 4 bases between. Per the germline V gene, CDR1 is SGHAT and CDR2 is FQNNGV. In DNA, the CDR3 is TGTGCCAGCAGCTTATCAGCGAACACCGGGGAGCTGTTTTTT. It encodes CASSLSANTGELFF.

The chain links TRBV10-2 to TRBJ2-2; the match to TRBD2 covers 7 bases. The CDR3 is made up of 16 amino acids. Germline CDR1 WSHSY, CDR2 SAAADI. Trimming at V came to 6 bases and at J to 4 bases, leaving 11 bases not matched to a gene. Here the CDR3 DNA reads TGCGCCAGCAGGGATTTTGGAGGGAGGGGCACCGGGGAGCTGTTTTTT. The encoded protein is CASRDFGGRGTGELFF.

Here the CDR3 reads CSVTQGGVDTEAFF. The CDR3 nucleotides are TGCAGCGTTACCCAGGGGGGTGTTGACACTGAAGCTTTCTTT. The chain carries TRBV29-1 and TRBJ1-1; 7 nucleotides match TRBD1. With V trimmed by 5 bases and J by 3 bases, 9 bases remained unmatched. CDR1 SQVTM and CDR2 ANQGSEA come from the germline V gene. The CDR3 runs 14 residues.

The gene calls are TRBV7-2 and TRBJ1-2; TRBD1 aligns across 7 bases. V lost 5 bases, J lost 4 bases, and 10 bases stayed unmatched. CDR3 size: 15 residues. CDR1 and CDR2 (germline): SGHTA, FQGNSA. The CDR3 coding sequence is TGTGCCAGCAGCCGATACAGGGGTGATTCCTATGGCTACACCTTC. Its translation is CASSRYRGDSYGYTF.

V is TRBV5-1 and J is TRBJ2-3, with 8 bases aligning to TRBD2. With V trimmed by 4 bases and J by 4 bases, 8 bases remained unmatched. This CDR3 region has 15 residues. CDR1 SGHRS and CDR2 YFSETQ come from the germline V gene. The CDR3 DNA reads TGCGCCAGCAGCCTGGGCGGGGGGCTCGCAGATACGCAGTATTTT. Translated, it gives CASSLGGGLADTQYF.

The genes are TRBV4-1 and TRBJ2-2, with 8 bases lining up with TRBD1. Germline V lookup: CDR1 MGHRA, CDR2 YSYEKL. J was trimmed by 5 bases and V by 4 bases; bases with no gene match: 6. The CDR3 has 15 residues. In DNA form, the CDR3 reads TGCGCCAGCAGCCCCGGGACAGGCCCAACCGGGGAGCTGTTTTTT. Protein: CASSPGTGPTGELFF.

The chain combines TRBV28 with TRBJ1-2, with a weak D call TRBD1 (6 bases). The CDR3 contains 14 residues. Germline CDR1 reads MDHEN; CDR2 reads SYDVKM. The germline V and J ends were trimmed by 7 bases and 6 bases, with 18 bases remaining between them. CDR3: CASTLGRGGNGYTF. The DNA of the CDR3 is TGTGCCAGCACCTTGGGTAGGGGGGGTAATGGCTACACCTTC.

J is TRBJ2-6 and V is TRBV2; 9 bases agree with TRBD1. The CDR3 consists of 17 residues. From germline, CDR1 is SNHLY and CDR2 FYNNEI. V shed 6 bases and J 2 bases; nucleotides not matched to a gene: 8. The CDR3: CASRRTGVITGANVLTF. The CDR3 nucleotides are TGTGCCAGCAGGCGGACAGGGGTTATCACTGGGGCCAACGTCCTGACTTTC.

CDR3 sequence: CASSPTGVGAGELFF. The CDR3 DNA reads TGTGCCAGCAGCCCGACAGGGGTCGGGGCCGGGGAGCTGTTTTTT. J is TRBJ2-2 and V is TRBV5-4; 8 bases are a match to TRBD1. This CDR3 is 15 amino acids long. The trim removed 4 bases at V and 6 bases at J, leaving 8 bases unmatched. The germline gives CDR1 SGHNT, CDR2 YYREEE (reference sequence).

The rearrangement uses TRBV4-2 and TRBJ2-1, with no clear D. The length of the CDR3 is 15 residues. Deletions cut 0 bases from V and 7 bases from J, with 13 bases between. Germline loops: CDR1 LGHNA, CDR2 YNFKEQ. CDR3 in DNA: TGTGCCAGCAGCCAAGATCCGGCTAGTGGGAATGAGCAGTTCTTC. Residues: CASSQDPASGNEQFF.

V is TRBV6-5 and J is TRBJ2-3; D is perhaps TRBD2 (5 bases). The CDR3 covers 13 residues. The V gene lost 8 bases and the J gene lost 2 bases, with 11 bases spanning the gap. Germline V CDR1 and CDR2: MNHEY, SVGAGI. Written as DNA, the CDR3 is TGTGCCAGCGCGAGGGATTACACAGATACGCAGTATTTT. Protein product: CASARDYTDTQYF.

The chain carries TRBV7-6 and TRBJ2-1; 11 bases agree with TRBD2. CDR1 is SGHVS and CDR2 is FNYEAQ in the germline V gene. This CDR3 spans 18 amino acids. Trimming removed 5 bases from V and 0 bases from J; junction bases left unmatched: 9. The CDR3 DNA follows: TGTGCCAGCAGCCTAGGGACTAGCGGAGAGGCCTCCTACAATGAGCAGTTCTTC. It translates to CASSLGTSGEASYNEQFF.

The genes are TRBV5-1 and TRBJ1-1; 9 nucleotides line up with TRBD1. There are 15 residues in the CDR3. V lost 2 bases to trimming and J lost 4 bases; unmatched junction nucleotides: 6. The germline V gene encodes CDR1 SGHRS and CDR2 YFSETQ. In DNA, the CDR3 is TGCGCCAGCAGCTTCCAACAGGGGGCAGGCACTGAAGCTTTCTTT. This translates into CASSFQQGAGTEAFF.

The chain links TRBV28 to TRBJ1-1; no definite D call. The CDR3 is 13 amino acids. Germline V gene data show CDR1 as MDHEN and CDR2 as SYDVKM. V lost 6 bases to trimming and J lost 5 bases, with 13 bases between them. CDR3 sequence: CASRDPRRTEAFF. Here the CDR3 DNA reads TGTGCCAGCAGAGACCCCCGGAGGACTGAAGCTTTCTTT. Complete variable domain (other parts from reference TRBV28 and TRBJ1-1): DVKVTQSSRYLVKRTGEKVFLECVQDMDHENMFWYRQDPGLGLRLIYFSYDVKMKEKGDIPEGYSVSREKKERFSLILESASTNQTSMYLCASRDPRRTEAFFGQGTRLTVV.

V gene TRBV19 combines with J gene TRBJ1-2; TRBD1 aligns across 10 bases. The CDR3 loop spans 16 amino acids. Unmatched junction bases numbered 8, after V lost 1 base and J lost 6 bases. Germline V lookup: CDR1 LNHDA, CDR2 SQIVND (reference sequence). CDR3 sequence: CASSIVGTGVPDGYTF. The CDR3 DNA is TGTGCCAGTAGTATAGTGGGGACAGGGGTTCCTGATGGCTACACCTTC.

CDR3 coding DNA: TGTGCCAGCAGCACTCCCGAAGTCACGAATACGCAGTATTTT. This encodes CASSTPEVTNTQYF. J is TRBJ2-3 and V is TRBV5-4; D gene unclear. Germline V gives CDR1 SGHNT, CDR2 YYREEE (reference sequence). The V and J ends lost 4 bases and 7 bases respectively, with 16 bases between them. The CDR3 is made up of 14 amino acids.

This clone has a single count. The CDR3: CASSQVGPGQGYSPLHF. CDR3 coding DNA: TGCGCCAGCAGCCAAGTAGGGCCGGGACAGGGGTATTCACCCCTCCACTTT. The chain uses TRBV4-1 and TRBJ1-6, with 10 bases that match TRBD1. The CDR3 has 17 amino acids. Germline V CDR1 and CDR2: MGHRA, YSYEKL. After removal of 1 base from V and 8 bases from J, the junction contained 8 bases not matched to a gene.

The chain joins TRBV7-9 to TRBJ2-1, with 7 bases that match TRBD1. Germline CDR1 and CDR2: SEHNR and FQNEAQ (reference sequence). J was trimmed by 5 bases and V by 2 bases; bases with no gene match: 12. CDR3 length: 17 amino acids. In DNA, the CDR3 is TGTGCCAGCAGCTTATCCCATGGCAAAGGGGGCAACAATGAGCAGTTCTTC. It codes for CASSLSHGKGGNNEQFF.

The CDR3 DNA sequence: TGCGCCAGCAGCCCCCGTCACCTAGCGGGAGGGTATGAGCAGTTCTTC. Encoded protein: CASSPRHLAGGYEQFF. The rearrangement joins TRBV4-3 to TRBJ2-1; TRBD2 matches at 12 bases. CDR1 LGHNA and CDR2 YSLEER come from the germline V gene. CDR3 size: 16 residues. With 4 bases clipped from V and 8 bases from J, the junction kept 9 bases outside the gene matches.

The chain is built from TRBV19 and TRBJ1-5; D not resolved. The CDR3 is made up of 14 amino acids. Germline V gene lookup returns CDR1 LNHDA and CDR2 SQIVND (reference sequence). The V end was cut by 5 bases, the J end by 10 bases, with 18 bases between. The CDR3 loop is CASSPSTGVGPQHF. As DNA, the CDR3 is TGTGCCAGTAGTCCGTCGACCGGGGTTGGACCCCAGCATTTT.

The rearrangement uses TRBV5-6 and TRBJ1-6; 10 bases line up with TRBD1. This CDR3 is built from 17 residues. V lost 0 bases to trimming and J lost 7 bases; unmatched junction nucleotides: 7. CDR1 and CDR2 from the germline V gene are SGHDT and YYEEEE. The CDR3 is CASSLGGQGFGNSPLHF. The CDR3 region has the DNA TGTGCCAGCAGCTTGGGGGGACAGGGGTTTGGGAATTCACCCCTCCACTTT.

The rearrangement uses TRBV27 and TRBJ1-5, with D maybe TRBD1 (6 bases). The CDR3 totals 15 residues. Per the germline V gene, CDR1 is MNHEY and CDR2 is SMNVEV (reference sequence). Deletions cut 2 bases from V and 3 bases from J, with 11 bases between. The CDR3 spells CASSLIPGANQPQHF. CDR3 nucleotides: TGTGCCAGCAGTTTAATCCCAGGGGCCAATCAGCCCCAGCATTTT.

This chain links TRBV28 with TRBJ1-2; tentatively, D is TRBD1 (5 bases). From germline, CDR1 is MDHEN and CDR2 SYDVKM. Trimming pared 5 bases from V and 4 bases from J, leaving 14 bases between. The CDR3 sequence is 14 residues long. The CDR3 region is CASSLQGESYGYTF. The CDR3 bases are TGTGCCAGCAGTCTCCAAGGGGAATCCTATGGCTACACCTTC.

The chain links TRBV25-1 to TRBJ1-1; D is ambiguous. CDR1 and CDR2 from the germline V gene are MGHDK and SYGVNS. Trimming took 6 bases from V and 6 from J, leaving 8 bases between them. CDR3 length: 11 residues. CDR3 protein: CASSNIAEAFF. CDR3 bases: TGTGCCAGCAGCAATATAGCTGAAGCTTTCTTT. The variable domain in full, with the rest retrieved from reference TRBV25-1 and TRBJ1-1, is EADIYQTPRYLVIGTGKKITLECSQTMGHDKMYWYQQDPGMELHLIHYSYGVNSTEKGDLSSESTVSRIRTEHFPLTLESARPSHTSQYLCASSNIAEAFFGQGTRLTVV.

The chain carries TRBV30 and TRBJ1-2, with D uncertain. The CDR3 is made up of 11 amino acids. The germline gives CDR1 GTSNPN, CDR2 SVGIG (reference sequence). V was clipped by 0 bases and J by 5 bases, with 4 bases between them. Here the CDR3 reads CAWSVLYGYTF. As DNA, the CDR3 is TGTGCCTGGAGTGTACTATATGGCTACACCTTC.